This T cell receptor (beta chain) was identified during a study of T cells after yellow fever vaccination. Study-level findings and limits: A large majority of primary-vaccination clones showed up again after the booster (under 98% CD4, around 90% CD8). There was a possibility that FACS-sorted repertoires contained abundant clonotypes contaminating from the bulk population.

TCRdb reprocessed the 5' RACE reads with MiXCR, giving one entry per CDR3 protein. Of some 340,000 distinct CDR3 sequences listed, about 10% are singletons. This clonotype was seen many times. As yet, its antigen is unknown. The CDR3 loop spans 14 amino acids. V was shortened by 7 bases and J by 10 bases, with 17 bases between the two germline ends. Germline V gene sequence: CDR1 MDHEN, CDR2 SYDVKM. This TCR was sampled from a man aged 18 to 29 who received the YFV17D yellow fever vaccine. The starting material was CD4+ T cells sorted from PBMCs, obtained 45 days after the yellow fever booster vaccination. J is TRBJ1-6 and V is TRBV28; D uncertain. The CDR3 sequence: CASKLGPRVSPLHF. The CDR3 DNA follows: TGTGCCAGCAAGTTGGGCCCAAGGGTGTCACCCCTCCACTTT.